This entry lists 28 T cell receptor beta chains sequenced from one sample in a study of CD8+ T cells in alopecia areata. A panel of CD4, CD8alpha, NKG2D, NKG2ACE and other markers served to sort pooled cutaneous lymph node cells. Extraction and reverse transcription of RNA yielded cDNA as the sequencing template. Repertoires were generated with immunoSEQ multiplex PCR, while TCRdb's copy carries only in-frame clones and drops some. Altogether more than 250,000 clones were found in the sample, and no singletons occur. Specimen: CD4+ T cells sorted from a lymph node. The receptors derive from a C3H/HeJ mouse with alopecia areata. The MHC haplotype of this mouse line is H2-k.

This clone was seen only a few times. The gene symbols are mouse symbols. The read terminates 4 residues before the CDR3 end, so the remaining end is supplied by the germline J gene. The V gene is TRBV13-2, the J gene TRBJ2-2, with TRBD1 identical over 7 bases. There are 15 residues in the CDR3. The germline V gene has CDR1 NNHNN and CDR2 SYGAGS (reference sequence). Losses at the gene ends were 3 bases for V and 0 bases for J; bases not matched to a gene: 2. Partial CDR3 DNA: TGTGCCAGCGGTGTCGGGACAGCAAACACCGGG. This gives the protein CASGVGTANTG. The CDR3 reads in full as CASGVGTANTGQLYF.

About this clone: Germline and genes: mouse. The read stops 4 residues short of the end of the CDR3; the missing end is completed from the germline J gene. The J gene is TRBJ1-2, the V gene TRBV13-1; 9 bases align to TRBD1. The junction had 4 bases not matched to a gene; V was cut back by 3 bases and J by 4 bases. CDR3 length: 14 amino acids. Germline V gives CDR1 NSHNY, CDR2 SYGAGN. Incomplete CDR3 DNA: TGTGCCAGCAGTGGAGGACAGGGGAGCTCC. Translated: CASSGGQGSS. The whole CDR3 is CASSGGQGSSDYTF.

This clone was found a few times. Genes here carry mouse names. The read comes to an end 4 residues before the CDR3 does, leaving the germline J gene to fill in the end. Different DNA sequences within this sample yield the same CDR3. This chain links TRBV13-3 with TRBJ2-7; D is perhaps TRBD2 (6 bases). Germline V gene data show CDR1 as NNHDY and CDR2 as SYVADS. V gave up 4 bases and J gave up 0 bases, with 8 bases separating them. The CDR3 has 13 amino acids. The sequenced CDR3 bases are TGTGCCAGCAGTCGGGACTCCTCCTAT. It yields the protein CASSRDSSY. The complete CDR3 reads CASSRDSSYEQYF.

Turning to this clone: Gene and germline names: mouse. The read falls 4 residues short of the CDR3 end, and the missing part is taken from the germline J gene. Different DNA sequences within this sample yield the same CDR3. This rearrangement joins TRBV1 to TRBJ2-1; 7 bases line up with TRBD1. Germline CDR1 is NSQYPW and CDR2 is LRSPGD (reference sequence). V lost 3 bases to trimming and J lost 6 bases; unmatched junction nucleotides: 5. The CDR3 contains 14 residues. This CDR3 reads CTCSARQGGAEQFF. CDR3 bases read: TGCACCTGCAGTGCGAGACAGGGAGGTGCT.

On this clone itself: Gene names and germline match the mouse. Coverage ceases 4 residues before the CDR3 finishes, and the germline J gene fills in the end. The chain couples TRBV13-1 to TRBJ2-3; TRBD2 might be the D (7 bases). Trimming removed 1 base at V and 3 bases at J, with 12 bases between. CDR1 NSHNY and CDR2 SYGAGN come from the germline V gene. The CDR3 is 15 residues long. The CDR3 DNA, read in part, is TGTGCCAGCAGTGATAGGGGGGCGCGAGCAGAA. This sequence encodes CASSDRGARAE. The complete CDR3 protein is CASSDRGARAETLYF.

Turning to this clone: Gene and germline names: mouse. The DNA ends 4 residues before the CDR3 does, and the rest of the CDR3 is filled in from the germline J gene. The chain is built from TRBV13-3 and TRBJ1-1, with D unresolved. The germline V gene encodes CDR1 NNHDY and CDR2 SYVADS. The CDR3 runs to 13 residues. Trimming removed 4 bases at V and 0 bases at J, with 7 bases between. The sequenced CDR3 bases are TGTGCCAGCAGTACCAGGACAAACACA. Its protein product is CASSTRTNT. The CDR3 reads in full as CASSTRTNTEVFF.

This clone was counted between two and nine times. Genes here carry mouse names. The read falls 4 residues short of the CDR3 end, and the missing part is taken from the germline J gene. The chain is built from TRBV5 and TRBJ1-2, with 7 bases identical to TRBD1. CDR3 length equals 15 residues. CDR1 LGHNA and CDR2 YNLKQL come from the germline V gene (reference sequence). V shed 2 bases and J 0 bases; nucleotides not matched to a gene: 3. The DNA read from the CDR3 is TGTGCCAGCAGCCAAACAGGGACAGCAAACTCC. This gives the protein CASSQTGTANS. The whole CDR3 sequence reads CASSQTGTANSDYTF.

This clone has a handful of counts. The genes are named according to mouse. The read gets to within 4 residues of the CDR3 end, and the germline J gene fills in the rest. Other DNA sequences in this sample translate to the same CDR3. The chain links TRBV13-3 to TRBJ2-1; 8 positions agree with TRBD1. With V trimmed by 3 bases and J by 5 bases, 4 bases remained unmatched. CDR1 and CDR2 (germline): NNHDY, SYVADS. The CDR3 is 14 residues long. CDR3: CASSGQGLDAEQFF. The CDR3 bases that were read are TGTGCCAGCAGTGGACAGGGGCTGGATGCT.

To note about this clone: Mouse gene names and germline throughout. The read falls 3 residues short of the CDR3 end, and the missing part is taken from the germline J gene. The rearrangement joins TRBV13-1 to TRBJ1-6; tentatively, D is TRBD1 (6 bases). Being an ORF, TRBJ1-6 has a function that is uncertain. This CDR3 is 17 amino acids long. Deletions cut 0 bases from V and 5 bases from J, with 15 bases between. Germline lookup yields CDR1 NSHNY and CDR2 SYGAGN. CDR3 DNA (partial): TGTGCCAGCAGTGATGCAAGGAGGGACAATCATAATTCGCCC. This encodes CASSDARRDNHNSP. The whole CDR3 region reads CASSDARRDNHNSPLYF.

With regard to this clone: Mouse gene names apply. The read comes to an end 4 residues before the CDR3 does, leaving the germline J gene to fill in the end. This specimen includes other DNA sequences encoding the same CDR3. The J gene is TRBJ2-3, the V gene TRBV13-3; no definite D call. This CDR3 comprises 14 residues. V lost 2 bases and J lost 0, with 7 bases in between. Looked up from germline, CDR1 is NNHDY and CDR2 is SYVADS. The CDR3: CASSERQSAETLYF. The sequenced part of the CDR3 DNA is TGTGCCAGCAGTGAGAGACAAAGTGCAGAA.

As concerns this clone: Any gene name here is a mouse gene name. The CDR3 is cut off 4 residues early in the read; its end comes from the germline J gene. The chain has TRBV13-1 and TRBJ2-1; the match to TRBD1 covers 7 bases. There are 13 residues in the CDR3. CDR1 and CDR2 (germline): NSHNY, SYGAGN. The junction had 5 bases not matched to a gene; V was cut back by 6 bases and J by 5 bases. The CDR3 bases that were read are TGTGCCAGCACCGCGACAGGGAATGCT. It is translated as CASTATGNA. The full CDR3 sequence reads CASTATGNAEQFF.

In this sample, this clone turned up a few times. The listed genes are named as in mouse. CDR3 amino acids: CASSQPQTGVDTQYF. The CDR3 DNA, read in part, is TGTGCCAGCAGCCAACCCCAGACAGGGGTGGAC. This rearrangement joins TRBV5 to TRBJ2-5; the match to TRBD1 covers 8 bases. The read stops 4 residues short of the end of the CDR3; the missing end is completed from the germline J gene. The germline gives CDR1 LGHNA, CDR2 YNLKQL (reference sequence). This CDR3 comprises 15 residues.

This clone was seen a handful of times. The germline and genes are mouse ones. The CDR3 extends 4 residues past the end of the read, so its final part is completed from the germline J gene. The genes are TRBV1 and TRBJ2-4; D might be TRBD2 (6 bases). Per the germline V gene, CDR1 is NSQYPW and CDR2 is LRSPGD (reference sequence). The CDR3 covers 15 residues. Trimming removed 0 bases at V and 3 bases at J, with 10 bases between. The sequenced CDR3 bases are TGCACCTGCAGTGCAGATTCTGGGGTCCAAAAC. Its translation: CTCSADSGVQN. The full CDR3 sequence reads CTCSADSGVQNTLYF. Filled out from reference TRBV1 and TRBJ2-4, the complete variable domain reads VTLLEQNPRWRLVPRGQAVNLRCILKNSQYPWMSWYQQDLQKQLQWLFTLRSPGDKEVKSLPGADYLATRVTDTELRLQVANMSQGRTLYCTCSADSGVQNTLYFGAGTRLSVL.

This clone was counted ten times or more. Gene names are mouse gene names. The CDR3 is cut off 4 residues early in the read; its end comes from the germline J gene. At the DNA level, this CDR3 is encoded by other sequences in the same sample as well. The chain combines TRBV13-3 with TRBJ2-3, with D unclear. Per the germline V gene, CDR1 is NNHDY and CDR2 is SYVADS. Trimming removed 2 bases from V and 0 bases from J, with 4 bases in between. CDR3 length equals 13 residues. The CDR3 here is CASSDSSAETLYF. The CDR3 DNA, read in part, is TGTGCCAGCAGTGACAGTAGTGCAGAA.

Of note for this clone: Mouse gene names apply. The sequence runs out 4 residues before the end of the CDR3; the remainder is reconstructed from the germline J gene. J is TRBJ2-2 and V is TRBV31; D is possibly TRBD1 (6 bases). V lost 3 bases and J lost 0, with 11 bases in between. The CDR3 runs 15 residues. Per germline, CDR1 GKSSPN and CDR2 SITVG. CDR3 DNA, as far as it was read: TGTGCCTGGAGCCACAGGGTTGCAAACACCGGG. Residues: CAWSHRVANTG. The whole CDR3 region reads CAWSHRVANTGQLYF.

Remarks on this clone: Mouse germline and gene names are used. The covered CDR3 bases are TGCACCTGCAGTGCGGGACAGAGAGGCACA. Its translation: CTCSAGQRGT. The whole CDR3 protein reads CTCSAGQRGTEVFF. The J gene is TRBJ1-1, the V gene TRBV1; 7 bases agree with TRBD1. Read sequence stops 4 residues before the CDR3 end, and the germline J gene provides the missing end. V dropped 3 bases and J dropped 4; count of bases not matched to a gene: 5. There are 14 residues in the CDR3. Germline V gene sequence: CDR1 NSQYPW, CDR2 LRSPGD (reference sequence).

This clone was seen a few times. All gene names here are mouse names. The read falls 4 residues short of the CDR3 end, and the missing part is taken from the germline J gene. In the same sample, other DNA sequences code for this CDR3. V usage is TRBV19 and J usage is TRBJ1-2; D may be TRBD1 (6 bases). Germline V CDR1 and CDR2: FNHDT, SITEND (reference sequence). Trimming cost V 1 base and J 2 bases, with 12 bases left between them. CDR3 length: 15 amino acids. Partial CDR3 DNA: TGTGCCAGCAGTATATGGGGGGCGCGGAACTCC. Translation: CASSIWGARNS. The entire CDR3 sequence reads CASSIWGARNSDYTF.

This clone was found a few times. The genes are named according to mouse. The sequenced fragment ends 4 residues before the CDR3 boundary, so the rest is inferred from the germline J gene. The rearrangement joins TRBV13-2 to TRBJ2-3, with TRBD2 matching 10 bases. The CDR3 length is 16 residues. Germline V gives CDR1 NNHNN, CDR2 SYGAGS (reference sequence). J gave up 1 base and V 3 bases, and 5 bases lay outside the gene matches. CDR3 in amino acids: CASGGPGLGRAETLYF. CDR3 bases read: TGTGCCAGCGGTGGCCCGGGACTGGGGCGTGCAGAA.

In its sample, this clone was seen a few times. Gene labels here are mouse ones. The read ends 4 residues before the CDR3 terminus; that terminus is restored from the germline J gene. Other DNA sequences in this specimen translate into the identical CDR3. V and J are TRBV13-2 and TRBJ2-2, with a possible D match to TRBD1 (6 bases). Germline V gives CDR1 NNHNN, CDR2 SYGAGS (reference sequence). The CDR3 is 16 amino acids. V lost 2 bases and J lost 0, with 11 bases in between. The sequenced CDR3 bases are TGTGCCAGCGGTGACCCGGGACAAGCAAACACCGGG. Translating gives CASGDPGQANTG. The complete CDR3 protein is CASGDPGQANTGQLYF.

The table lists this clone with a few counts. Germline and genes here are mouse. The sequence runs out 4 residues before the end of the CDR3; the remainder is reconstructed from the germline J gene. This rearrangement joins TRBV17 to TRBJ2-4; D might be TRBD1 (7 bases). This CDR3 has 16 residues. Looked up from germline, CDR1 is MNHDT and CDR2 is YYDKIL. Trimming removed 0 bases from V and 3 bases from J, with 13 bases in between. CDR3 loop: CASSRDRGLRQNTLYF. Incomplete CDR3 DNA: TGTGCTAGCAGTAGAGATAGGGGGCTCAGGCAAAAC.

Comment on this clone: The gene symbols are mouse symbols. The read gets to within 4 residues of the CDR3 end, and the germline J gene fills in the rest. V and J are TRBV1 and TRBJ1-1, with 10 positions matching TRBD1. In germline, CDR1 is NSQYPW, CDR2 LRSPGD (reference sequence). This CDR3 has 14 amino acids. V lost 4 bases to trimming and J lost 4 bases; unmatched junction nucleotides: 3. CDR3 DNA (partial): TGCACCTGCAGTGAGGGACAGGGGATCACA. This codes for CTCSEGQGIT. The entire CDR3 sequence reads CTCSEGQGITEVFF.

This clone was detected only a few times. Gene labels here are mouse ones. The read gets to within 4 residues of the CDR3 end, and the germline J gene fills in the rest. The same CDR3 arises from other DNA sequences in this sample as well. This chain uses TRBV13-1 with TRBJ2-4; D might be TRBD1 (6 bases). Trimming removed 2 bases from V and 1 base from J, with 8 bases in between. The CDR3 totals 14 residues. The germline V gene encodes CDR1 NSHNY and CDR2 SYGAGN. The sequenced part of the CDR3 DNA is TGTGCCAGCAGTGACAGGGGAGGTCAAAAC. Translated, it gives CASSDRGGQN. The entire CDR3 protein is CASSDRGGQNTLYF.

This clone was recorded a few times. Gene and germline names: mouse. The read ends 4 residues shy of where the CDR3 ends; the end is completed using the germline J gene. This sample also contains other DNA sequences that code for the same CDR3. V gene TRBV14 combines with J gene TRBJ2-7, with 12 bases matching TRBD2. This CDR3 comprises 14 residues. Germline V lookup: CDR1 SGHDT, CDR2 FRDEAV. The CDR3 bases that were read are TGTGCCAGCAGTTCCGGGACTGGGGGGTAT. Protein: CASSSGTGGY. Given in full, the CDR3 is CASSSGTGGYEQYF.

This clone has just a few counts. Gene names and germline refer to mouse. Read coverage stops 4 residues before the CDR3 terminus; the germline J gene supplies the remainder. The V and J genes are TRBV5 and TRBJ2-1; tentative D call: TRBD2 (6 bases). In germline, CDR1 is LGHNA, CDR2 YNLKQL (reference sequence). The CDR3 consists of 15 residues. The CDR3 loop is CASSQGSGGRAEQFF. CDR3 DNA (partial): TGTGCCAGCAGCCAAGGTTCGGGGGGTAGAGCT.

This clone was seen a few times. Gene names and germline match the mouse. The read falls 4 residues short of the CDR3 end, and the missing part is taken from the germline J gene. This sample includes further DNA sequences coding for the same CDR3. The chain combines TRBV1 with TRBJ2-1, with D tentatively TRBD1 (6 bases). The CDR3 covers 15 residues. Germline-derived CDR1 and CDR2 are NSQYPW and LRSPGD (reference sequence). Incomplete CDR3 DNA: TGCACCTGCAGTGCAGATCGGCAGGGGAGAGCT. Amino acid sequence: CTCSADRQGRA. The whole CDR3 sequence is CTCSADRQGRAEQFF.

This clone was picked up a small number of times. Gene labels here are mouse ones. The CDR3 goes on 4 residues after the read ends, and that part is filled in from the germline J gene. The chain combines TRBV13-3 with TRBJ2-1; 11 nucleotides match TRBD2. V lost 5 bases and J lost 0; bases outside the gene matches: 7. Looked up from germline, CDR1 is NNHDY and CDR2 is SYVADS. The CDR3 spans 17 residues. Here the CDR3 reads CASRGGLGVPNYAEQFF. CDR3 bases read: TGTGCCAGCAGGGGGGGACTGGGGGTACCTAACTATGCT.

This clone turned up a few times. Gene and germline names: mouse. The read finishes 3 residues shy of the CDR3 end, and the germline J gene is used to complete it. The chain combines TRBV19 with TRBJ1-6; D remains unclear. TRBJ1-6 is filed as an ORF, its function uncertain. V dropped 5 bases and J dropped 0 bases, with 9 bases sitting between them. Germline V CDR1 and CDR2: FNHDT, SITEND (reference sequence). The CDR3 has 15 amino acids. CDR3: CASRDKDSYNSPLYF. The part of the CDR3 DNA that was read is TGTGCCAGCAGAGACAAAGATTCCTATAATTCGCCC.

In regard to this clone: Gene labels here are mouse ones. With the read ending 4 residues before the CDR3 end, the germline J gene is used to fill in that end. The rearrangement links TRBV19 to TRBJ2-5; 9 nucleotides line up with TRBD1. Germline V lookup: CDR1 FNHDT, CDR2 SITEND (reference sequence). V trimming: 1 base; J trimming: 3 bases; junction bases outside the gene matches: 9. The CDR3 spans 17 residues. CDR3 sequence reads: CASSIRTGEEIQDTQYF. The CDR3 bases that were read are TGTGCCAGCAGTATAAGGACAGGGGAGGAGATACAAGAC.